What follows describes a single T cell receptor beta chain. The germline CDR1 and CDR2 sequences are SGDLS and YYNGEE. Between the trimmed V and J ends, which lost 4 bases and 0 bases, there was a span of 11 bases. The CDR3 extends over 14 amino acids. It was CD45RO-negative cells, positively selected for CCR7, that made up naive CD8 cells, with terminally differentiated effector memory CD45RA+ cells excluded. The source of the sample is a study of shared clonotypes between healthy human individuals. Profiling relied on immunoSEQ multiplex PCR, and the TCRdb table lists in-frame clones only, not all of them. The repertoire consists of about 2.1 million clones, with around 95% occurring once and the leading ten covering over 1.5%.

This TCR was recovered from a man younger than 35 in good health. Some clones in this sample may be carry-over from other donors' samples. This chain connects TRBV9 to TRBJ2-7; D is perhaps TRBD2 (5 bases). Sequenced input: naive CD8+ T cells from PBMCs. The CDR3 reads CASSPRRDSYEQYF. CDR3 bases: TGTGCCAGCAGCCCCAGACGGGACTCCTACGAGCAGTACTTC.